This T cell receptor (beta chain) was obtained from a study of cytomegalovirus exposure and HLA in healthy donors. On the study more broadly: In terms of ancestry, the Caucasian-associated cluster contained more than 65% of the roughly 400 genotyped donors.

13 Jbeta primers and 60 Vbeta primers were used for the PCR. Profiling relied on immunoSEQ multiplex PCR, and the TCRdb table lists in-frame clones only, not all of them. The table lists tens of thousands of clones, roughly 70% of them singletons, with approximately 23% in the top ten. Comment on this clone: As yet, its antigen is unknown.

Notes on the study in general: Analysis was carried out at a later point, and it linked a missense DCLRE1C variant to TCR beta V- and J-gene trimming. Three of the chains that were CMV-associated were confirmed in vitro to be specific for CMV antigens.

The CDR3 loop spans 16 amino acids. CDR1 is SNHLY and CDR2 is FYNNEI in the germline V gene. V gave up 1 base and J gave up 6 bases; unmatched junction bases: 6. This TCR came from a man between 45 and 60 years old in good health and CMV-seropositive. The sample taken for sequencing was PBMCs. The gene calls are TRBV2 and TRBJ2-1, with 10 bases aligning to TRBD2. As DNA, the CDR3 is TGTGCCAGCAGTGAAGAGCCCAGCGGGAGGGCCAATGAGCAGTTCTTC. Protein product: CASSEEPSGRANEQFF.